This is a list of T cell receptor beta chains from one sample in a study of post-analysis software for immune sequencing data. TCRdb called the PCR reads again in MiXCR, with one record for every CDR3 protein. Among 430,000 or so distinct CDR3 sequences listed, less than 40% were seen once. Sequencing input: blood. The origin of the receptors is a girl aged 2 to 9 with multiple sclerosis. Each CDR3 is given with its conserved first and last residue. A D gene is named only where the DNA matches it firmly. Only part of the rows carry a size: once, few, many, or a class if the clone is expanded.

>TRBV7-3|NA|TRBJ2-3|few
CASSSGQISTDTQYF
TGTGCCAGCAGCTCCGGACAGATCAGCACAGATACGCAGTATTTT
>TRBV29-1|NA|TRBJ1-2|few
CSVESGTRLIYGYTF
TGCAGCGTTGAATCGGGAACACGACTTATATATGGCTACACCTTC
>TRBV29-1|NA|TRBJ2-1|few
CSVDFTADEQFF
TGCAGCGTTGACTTTACAGCCGATGAGCAGTTCTTC
>TRBV7-3|TRBD2|TRBJ2-1|NA
CASSLFGGIAGGLSYNEQFF
TGTGCCAGCAGCTTATTCGGTGGGATAGCGGGAGGGCTCTCCTACAATGAGCAGTTCTTC
>TRBV4-1|TRBD2|TRBJ2-7|NA
CASSLSSTSGGFYEQYF
TGCGCCAGCAGCCTCAGTTCGACTAGCGGGGGGTTCTACGAGCAGTACTTC
>TRBV4-3|NA|TRBJ2-6|NA
CASSPSPTGANVLTF
TGCGCCAGCAGCCCAAGCCCTACAGGGGCCAACGTCCTGACTTTC
>TRBV11-2|TRBD1|TRBJ1-5|NA
CASSPPSRDSGRQPQHF
TGTGCCAGCAGCCCACCGTCCCGGGACAGCGGTCGTCAGCCCCAGCATTTT
>TRBV24-1|TRBD2|TRBJ2-5|NA
CATSDPDVTSGDNEQYF
TGTGCCACCAGTGATCCGGATGTGACTAGCGGGGACAATGAGCAGTACTTC
>TRBV5-1|NA|TRBJ2-5|NA
CASSLVASQETQYF
TGCGCCAGCAGCTTGGTTGCCAGCCAAGAGACCCAGTACTTC
>TRBV4-1|TRBD2|TRBJ2-1|NA
CASSQEPAGYNEQFF
TGCGCCAGCAGCCAAGAGCCAGCGGGGTACAATGAGCAGTTCTTC
>TRBV28|NA|TRBJ2-5|NA
CASSNGLTRYQETQYF
TGTGCCAGCAGCAACGGACTAACGAGGTACCAAGAGACCCAGTACTTC
>TRBV11-2|NA|TRBJ2-5|few
CASSLGRWRLGETQYF
TGTGCCAGCAGCTTAGGCCGGTGGAGGCTGGGGGAGACCCAGTACTTC
>TRBV20-1|TRBD1|TRBJ2-1|NA
CSARVPGQVYNEQFF
TGCAGTGCTAGAGTTCCGGGACAGGTCTACAATGAGCAGTTCTTC
>TRBV7-2|TRBD1|TRBJ1-2|once
CASSFFRGYGYTF
TGTGCCAGCAGCTTTTTCAGGGGGTATGGCTACACCTTC
>TRBV29-1|NA|TRBJ2-7|NA
CSVNSPNGGPYEQYF
TGCAGCGTTAACTCGCCCAACGGGGGACCCTACGAGCAGTACTTC
>TRBV21-1|NA|TRBJ2-5|few
CASSKEGSSGKLGQYF
TGTGCCAGCAGCAAAGAGGGGTCTAGCGGGAAGTTGGGGCAGTACTTC
>TRBV21-1|NA|TRBJ2-7|few
CASEAGLYEQYF
TGTGCCAGCGAGGCGGGTCTATACGAGCAGTACTTC
>TRBV7-2|TRBD1|TRBJ2-7|NA
CASSLSRDRVDEQYF
TGTGCCAGCAGCTTATCCCGGGACAGGGTCGACGAGCAGTACTTC
>TRBV12-3/TRBV12-4|NA|TRBJ2-3|NA
CASSPLWRAAPDTQYF
TGTGCCAGCAGCCCCCTGTGGCGGGCGGCCCCAGATACGCAGTATTTT
>TRBV7-6|NA|TRBJ2-7|NA
CASSPRSYSEQYF
TGTGCCAGCAGTCCGCGCTCCTACAGCGAGCAGTACTTC
>TRBV5-1|TRBD1|TRBJ1-2|NA
CASRGTGDDYGYTF
TGCGCCAGCAGGGGGACAGGGGATGACTATGGCTACACCTTC
>TRBV7-9|TRBD1|TRBJ2-1|few
CASSSRQGDNEQFF
TGTGCCAGCAGCTCCCGACAGGGGGACAATGAGCAGTTCTTC
>TRBV10-1|NA|TRBJ2-7|once
CVSSEGTSYEQYF
TGCGTCAGCAGTGAGGGCACCTCCTACGAGCAGTACTTC